This T cell receptor beta chain was captured by sequencing in a study of T cell repertoires in cytomegalovirus infection. Study conclusions and caveats: Cumulative frequency of public TCR beta families picked out carriers of CMV plus the relevant HLA.

TCRdb itself ran the reads through MiXCR, one entry per CDR3 protein. This table holds about 270,000 distinct CDR3 sequences, 20% to 25% found once. V lost 5 bases and J lost 0, with 14 bases in between. CDR1 is SGHRS and CDR2 is YFSETQ in the germline V gene. CDR3 length equals 15 residues. For this clonotype: Antigen specificity is unknown. A much bigger clone sits one base away, suggesting this may be a read error.

The sequence derives from a human donor in good health (CMV status not recorded). Some clones in this sample may be carry-over from other donors' samples. This material consisted of cultured PBMCs, taken from culture after CMV antigen stimulation. V and J are TRBV5-1 and TRBJ1-1; D perhaps matches TRBD1 (5 bases). CDR3 loop: CASRPIGGMNTEAFF. In DNA, the CDR3 is TGCGCCAGCAGACCCATCGGGGGGATGAACACTGAAGCTTTCTTT.